The 3 T cell receptor beta chains listed next were all sequenced from one sample in a study of T-cell memory formation after mild COVID-19. TCRdb re-called the 5' RACE reads through MiXCR, storing one row per CDR3 protein. The table lists about 430,000 distinct CDR3 sequences, roughly 18% of them singletons, with about 22% in the top ten. Sequenced sample: PBMCs or a T cell subset sorted from them (not recorded which). These receptors were obtained from a man aged 18 to 35 who had mild COVID-19 (a few samples of this study predate the infection). Cell type and time point are not known.

This sequence joins TRBV2 and TRBJ2-7, with D tentatively TRBD1 (6 bases). Trimming removed 8 bases at V and 0 bases at J, with 8 bases between. The CDR3 has 12 residues. CDR1 and CDR2 from the germline V gene are SNHLY and FYNNEI. CDR3 sequence reads: CASGQSSYEQYV. CDR3 nucleotides: TGTGCCAGCGGACAGAGCTCCTACGAGCAGTACGTC.

There are a few counts of this clonotype. The DNA for the CDR3 is TGTGCCAGCAGATTCGCGGGGGGAGAGACCCAGTACTTC. Translated, it gives CASRFAGGETQYF. The chain is built from TRBV7-6 and TRBJ2-5; 8 bases line up with TRBD2. With 6 bases clipped from V and 4 bases from J, the junction kept 4 bases outside the gene matches. CDR1 and CDR2 from the germline V gene are SGHVS and FNYEAQ. The CDR3 loop spans 13 amino acids.

This clonotype has more than one count but fewer than ten. V usage is TRBV5-1 and J usage is TRBJ2-3; D is undetermined. Germline-derived CDR1 and CDR2 are SGHRS and YFSETQ. The CDR3 runs to 15 residues. Trimming removed 3 bases from V and 0 bases from J, with 11 bases in between. CDR3 region: CASSSYVISTDTQYF. CDR3 nucleotide sequence: TGCGCCAGCAGCTCTTACGTTATTAGCACAGATACGCAGTATTTT.